Below, one T cell receptor (beta chain) is given with its context. Its specificity is unknown. The data derive from a study of T-cell reconstitution after alpha-beta-depleted transplantation in children. Findings of the study overall: Roughly two months post-transplant, alpha-beta T cells reportedly originated from several hundred graft clones that had expanded.

The CDR3 spans 16 residues. In germline, CDR1 is SGDLS, CDR2 YYNGEE. V dropped 2 bases and J dropped 1 base, with 14 bases sitting between them. Researchers prepared the TCRbeta library using unique molecular identifiers, the study reports. Each CDR3 protein is one row after TCRdb ran MiXCR on the PCR reads. The sample has under 450,000 distinct CDR3 sequences; under 20% are singletons. The input for sequencing was PBMCs, mostly from graft donor cells, taken 360 days after TCRalphabeta/CD19-depleted stem cell transplant. The clonotype was recovered from a boy under two years old who had a stem cell transplant for Wiskott-Aldrich syndrome, so the T cells may come from the graft donor. The gene calls are TRBV9 and TRBJ2-3; TRBD2 is a possible D gene (6 bases). The CDR3 region has the DNA TGTGCCAGCAGCGTCTCACATAGCGGAGGCACAGATACGCAGTATTTT. It specifies CASSVSHSGGTDTQYF.